These 27 T cell receptor beta chains share one sample of origin, sequenced in a study of cytomegalovirus exposure and HLA in healthy donors. The assay was immunoSEQ multiplex PCR, and TCRdb's table has in-frame clones only and misses some. The repertoire holds 90,000 to 150,000 clones, with over 75% as singletons. The sequenced material came from PBMCs. All receptors derive from a woman under 30 in good health and CMV-seropositive.

This chain joins TRBV11-3 and TRBJ1-2; 7 bases agree with TRBD1. Germline V CDR1 and CDR2: SGHNT, YENEEA. The CDR3 is made up of 13 amino acids. V lost 5 bases, J lost 4 bases, and 4 bases stayed unmatched. For the CDR3, the DNA is TGTGCCAGCAGCCACGGGACAGCCTATGGCTACACCTTC. Translated: CASSHGTAYGYTF.

V is TRBV4-3 and J is TRBJ2-1; D perhaps matches TRBD1 (8 bases). The CDR3 is made up of 17 amino acids. The germline V gene encodes CDR1 LGHNA and CDR2 YSLEER. V dropped 0 bases and J dropped 4 bases, with 16 bases sitting between them. For the CDR3, the DNA is TGCGCCAGCAGCCAAGATCCGGACAGGGAGGGATACAATGAGCAGTTCTTC. Translation gives CASSQDPDREGYNEQFF.

The chain couples TRBV2 to TRBJ2-2; D is possibly TRBD2 (6 bases). The CDR3 length is 15 residues. Germline V gene data show CDR1 as SNHLY and CDR2 as FYNNEI. Deletions cut 6 bases from V and 2 bases from J, with 13 bases between. CDR3 DNA sequence: TGTGCCAGCAGCCCTGAGGGACTTAACACCGGGGAGCTGTTTTTT. Protein sequence: CASSPEGLNTGELFF.

The V call is TRBV18, the J call TRBJ1-1, with 7 nucleotides matching TRBD1. The CDR3 loop spans 16 amino acids. CDR1 is KGHSH and CDR2 is LQKENI in the germline V gene. The J segment lost 3 bases and the V segment lost 4 bases, leaving 11 bases of the junction unmatched. CDR3 sequence (DNA): TGTGCCAGCTCACGGGTGCTGACAGGGTGGGACACTGAAGCTTTCTTT. Translated, it gives CASSRVLTGWDTEAFF.

This clone was seen only once. V and J are TRBV5-1 and TRBJ1-1; 11 bases align to TRBD1. Germline CDR1 reads SGHRS; CDR2 reads YFSETQ. The CDR3 has 13 residues. The V gene end was trimmed by 7 bases and the J gene end by 5 bases; junction bases not matched to a gene: 4. The CDR3 nucleotides are TGCGCCAGCGGACAGGGGGCCAGGACTGAAGCTTTCTTT. It codes for CASGQGARTEAFF.

The chain couples TRBV11-2 to TRBJ2-7; tentative D call: TRBD2 (5 bases). Trimming removed 0 bases at V and 6 bases at J, with 12 bases between. Germline V lookup: CDR1 SGHAT, CDR2 FQNNGV. There are 14 residues in the CDR3. The CDR3 loop is CASSLEPGLSEQYF. The DNA of the CDR3 is TGTGCCAGCAGCTTAGAGCCAGGACTCTCCGAGCAGTACTTC.

The chain uses TRBV19 and TRBJ1-1; TRBD1 agrees at 7 bases. From germline, CDR1 is LNHDA and CDR2 SQIVND (reference sequence). The V gene end was trimmed by 6 bases and the J gene end by 11 bases; junction bases not matched to a gene: 9. CDR3 length: 12 residues. DNA of the CDR3: TGTGCCAGTAGCGTACAGGGGTTGGATGCTTTCTTT. This codes for CASSVQGLDAFF.

The V and J genes are TRBV9 and TRBJ2-1, with D tentatively TRBD1 (5 bases). The V gene's germline CDR1 is SGDLS and CDR2 YYNGEE. This CDR3 is built from 17 residues. V lost 1 base to trimming and J lost 7 bases, with 21 bases between them. The CDR3 protein is CASSVRVGVGPGNEQFF. CDR3 nucleotide sequence: TGTGCCAGCAGCGTAAGGGTTGGAGTGGGGCCAGGGAATGAGCAGTTCTTC.

This chain links TRBV2 with TRBJ1-6, with D maybe TRBD1 (5 bases). Between the trimmed V and J ends, which lost 7 bases and 6 bases, there was a span of 10 bases. This CDR3 is built from 13 residues. Germline V gene data show CDR1 as SNHLY and CDR2 as FYNNEI. Written as DNA, the CDR3 is TGTGCCAGCAAGGTGCAGGGTAATTCACCCCTCCACTTT. Its translation: CASKVQGNSPLHF.

The V call is TRBV19, the J call TRBJ2-2; the match to TRBD2 covers 10 bases. J lost 3 bases, V lost 3 bases, and 1 base had no gene match. CDR1 and CDR2 from the germline V gene are LNHDA and SQIVND (reference sequence). There are 15 residues in the CDR3. The CDR3 spells CASSILAGDTGELFF. CDR3 bases: TGTGCCAGTAGTATCCTAGCGGGGGACACCGGGGAGCTGTTTTTT.

The V gene is TRBV7-2, the J gene TRBJ1-1, with D maybe TRBD1 (6 bases). The CDR3 spans 18 residues. Per germline, CDR1 SGHTA and CDR2 FQGNSA. Trimming took off 1 base at V and 3 bases at J, with 21 bases between the two ends. CDR3: CASSLEGGLSGKDTEAFF. CDR3 DNA sequence: TGTGCCAGCAGCTTAGAGGGGGGGTTGAGCGGAAAGGACACTGAAGCTTTCTTT.

By its share, this clone is medium-sized. The chain has TRBV5-6 and TRBJ1-1; TRBD1 agrees at 7 bases. The CDR3 runs to 14 residues. V gave up 2 bases and J gave up 1 base; unmatched junction bases: 2. CDR1 is SGHDT, CDR2 YYEEEE, per germline. The CDR3 sequence: CASSFGTENTEAFF. CDR3 sequence (DNA): TGTGCCAGCAGCTTCGGGACAGAGAACACTGAAGCTTTCTTT. The variable domain in full, with the rest retrieved from reference TRBV5-6 and TRBJ1-1, is DAGVTQSPTHLIKTRGQQVTLRCSPKSGHDTVSWYQQALGQGPQFIFQYYEEEERQRGNFPDRFSGHQFPNYSSELNVNALLLGDSALYLCASSFGTENTEAFFGQGTRLTVV.

The chain has TRBV5-1 and TRBJ1-4, with 11 bases identical to TRBD1. This CDR3 is 13 amino acids long. V dropped 4 bases and J dropped 13; count of bases not matched to a gene: 6. Germline CDR1 reads SGHRS; CDR2 reads YFSETQ. DNA for the CDR3: TGCGCCAGCAGCGGGACAGGGGGGAAGGGACTGTTTTTT. It yields the protein CASSGTGGKGLFF.

This chain uses TRBV19 with TRBJ1-1, with a weak D call TRBD1 (6 bases). CDR1 and CDR2 (germline): LNHDA, SQIVND (reference sequence). The CDR3 runs 12 residues. Trimming removed 11 bases at V and 1 base at J, with 11 bases between. The CDR3 sequence: CASRGRNTEAFF. Written as DNA, the CDR3 is TGTGCCTCAAGGGGGAGGAACACTGAAGCTTTCTTT.

The J gene is TRBJ2-5, the V gene TRBV4-2; 14 bases map to TRBD2. Germline assignment: CDR1 LGHNA and CDR2 YNFKEQ. This CDR3 region has 16 residues. V lost 3 bases, J lost 4 bases, and 4 bases stayed unmatched. CDR3 residues: CASSQGTSGSGETQYF. CDR3 nucleotide sequence: TGTGCCAGCAGCCAGGGGACTAGCGGGAGTGGAGAGACCCAGTACTTC.

This chain connects TRBV7-8 to TRBJ2-2; 15 positions agree with TRBD2. CDR1 is SGHVS, CDR2 FQNEAQ, per germline. The V segment lost 4 bases and the J segment 6 bases; nucleotides outside the gene matches: 6. This CDR3 comprises 17 residues. DNA of the CDR3: TGTGCCAGCAGCTCTGGACTAGCGGGGGGGCCGGCCGGGGAGCTGTTTTTT. Its translation: CASSSGLAGGPAGELFF. Variable domain in full (rest from reference TRBV7-8 and TRBJ2-2): GAGVSQSPRYKVAKRGQDVALRCDPISGHVSLFWYQQALGQGPEFLTYFQNEAQLDKSGLPSDRFFAERPEGSVSTLKIQRTQQEDSAVYLCASSSGLAGGPAGELFFGEGSRLTVL.

The chain recombines TRBV19 with TRBJ1-2; D ambiguous. Germline CDR1 LNHDA, CDR2 SQIVND (reference sequence). This CDR3 comprises 15 residues. V lost 3 bases and J 2 bases, leaving 13 bases between the germline ends. In DNA form, the CDR3 reads TGTGCCAGTAGTATTACGGGGTTGGGGAACTATGGCTACACCTTC. Translated: CASSITGLGNYGYTF.

The chain employs TRBV2 and TRBJ1-5; 7 nucleotides align to TRBD1. Germline values: CDR1 SNHLY, CDR2 FYNNEI. The CDR3 contains 14 residues. V was pared by 2 bases and J by 6 bases, with 4 bases of the junction left unmatched. CDR3 sequence reads: CASSESQGVQPQHF. In DNA form, the CDR3 reads TGTGCCAGCAGTGAAAGCCAGGGGGTTCAGCCCCAGCATTTT.

The CDR3 region is CASSLGSRVDNYGYTF. CDR3 DNA sequence: TGTGCCAGCAGCTTAGGTTCCAGGGTTGATAACTATGGCTACACCTTC. This chain links TRBV7-9 with TRBJ1-2, with a weak D call TRBD1 (5 bases). Trimming stripped 1 base from V and 1 base from J, with 13 bases between. The CDR3 has 16 residues. The germline CDR1 and CDR2 sequences are SEHNR and FQNEAQ (reference sequence).

This rearrangement joins TRBV6-1 to TRBJ2-1; D might be TRBD2 (6 bases). CDR3 length: 11 residues. With 7 bases removed from V and 12 bases from J, the gap between germline ends came to 13 bases. In germline, CDR1 is MNHNS, CDR2 SASEGT. Here the CDR3 DNA reads TGTGCCAGCACCGGGGGAAGGGGGCAGTTCTTC. Translating it yields CASTGGRGQFF.

The chain combines TRBV28 with TRBJ2-7; TRBD2 matches 11 bases. The CDR3 extends over 15 amino acids. CDR1 and CDR2 (germline): MDHEN, SYDVKM. V shed 6 bases, J shed 6 bases, and the junction held 10 bases outside the gene matches. The CDR3 bases are TGTGCCAGCAGACCTACTAGCGGGGGAGGACCCGAGCAGTACTTC. It translates to CASRPTSGGGPEQYF.

V and J are TRBV10-1 and TRBJ2-2; tentative D call: TRBD1 (6 bases). The CDR3 extends over 13 amino acids. CDR1 is WNHNN and CDR2 is SYGVQD in the germline V gene (reference sequence). Trimming took off 5 bases at V and 4 bases at J, with 8 bases between the two ends. CDR3 bases: TGCGCCAGCAGTTCAGGGGCCACCGGGGAGCTGTTTTTT. Translated: CASSSGATGELFF.

The genes are TRBV18 and TRBJ1-1, with 8 bases lining up with TRBD1. The CDR3 is made up of 15 amino acids. J lost 1 base, V lost 4 bases, and 5 bases had no gene match. Germline assignment: CDR1 KGHSH and CDR2 LQKENI. This CDR3 reads CASSQKTGANTEAFF. Here the CDR3 DNA reads TGTGCCAGCTCACAAAAGACAGGGGCGAACACTGAAGCTTTCTTT. Variable domain in full (rest from reference TRBV18 and TRBJ1-1): NAGVMQNPRHLVRRRGQEARLRCSPMKGHSHVYWYRQLPEEGLKFMVYLQKENIIDESGMPKERFSAEFPKEGPSILRIQQVVRGDSAAYFCASSQKTGANTEAFFGQGTRLTVV.

The V call is TRBV15, the J call TRBJ2-1; D is possibly TRBD1 (6 bases). The germline V and J ends were trimmed by 0 bases and 6 bases, with 12 bases remaining between them. The CDR3 is 15 amino acids. Germline V gene data show CDR1 as LNHNV and CDR2 as YYDKDF (reference sequence). The CDR3 DNA reads TGTGCCACCAGCAGAGATGGGACACGGCCCAATGAGCAGTTCTTC. The encoded protein is CATSRDGTRPNEQFF.

The V call is TRBV7-2, the J call TRBJ1-1; D possibly corresponds to TRBD1 (6 bases). Between the trimmed V and J ends, which lost 4 bases and 0 bases, there was a span of 18 bases. The germline V gene has CDR1 SGHTA and CDR2 FQGNSA. The CDR3 has 17 residues. The CDR3 coding sequence is TGTGCCAGCAGCTCCCCAGCAGGGGAGAGAATGAACACTGAAGCTTTCTTT. Protein product: CASSSPAGERMNTEAFF.

V and J are TRBV27 and TRBJ2-1; the D is unclear. Germline V gene data show CDR1 as MNHEY and CDR2 as SMNVEV (reference sequence). The CDR3 has 14 residues. V was cut by 5 bases and J by 6 bases, with 14 bases left in between. CDR3 region: CASSPISAGNEQFF. The CDR3 DNA reads TGTGCCAGCAGTCCAATATCTGCAGGCAATGAGCAGTTCTTC.

The rearrangement joins TRBV6-1 to TRBJ1-5, with D perhaps matching TRBD1 (5 bases). The CDR3 sequence is 17 residues long. V lost 3 bases to trimming and J lost 2 bases, with 17 bases between them. Germline loops: CDR1 MNHNS, CDR2 SASEGT. The DNA of the CDR3 is TGTGCCAGCAGTGAGTTTGCAGGGCAGGGTGGCAATCAGCCCCAGCATTTT. Its protein product is CASSEFAGQGGNQPQHF.